A selection of T cell receptor beta chains follows, all from one sample in a study of cytomegalovirus exposure and HLA in healthy donors. Sequencing used immunoSEQ multiplex PCR; TCRdb keeps in-frame clones, though not all of them. Of about 130,000 clones in the sample, around 63% were seen once. The material sequenced was PBMCs. The receptors were gathered from a human donor in good health. CDR3s include the opening cysteine and the closing phenylalanine or tryptophan. D genes are given only for firm matches. Clone size appears in some rows only: once, few, many, or a class for an expanded clone.

V,size,D,J,DNA,CDR3
TRBV28,few,TRBD1,TRBJ2-1,TGTGCCAGCACCCAGACAGGGGACGACAATGAGCAGTTCTTC,CASTQTGDDNEQFF
TRBV27,NA,TRBD2,TRBJ2-1,TGTGCCAGCAGTTTGCTTTGGGGCAGGGAGGAGGGACTAGGACAATACAATGAGCAGTTCTTC,CASSLLWGREEGLGQYNEQFF
TRBV7-9,NA,TRBD2,TRBJ2-7,TGTGCCAGCAGCTTAGCGGGAGGGAGGAACGAGCAGTACTTC,CASSLAGGRNEQYF
TRBV9,NA,TRBD1,TRBJ1-3,TGTGCCAGCAGCGTAGGCCCAGGGACAGGGTTTAGGGCTGGAAACACCATATATTTT,CASSVGPGTGFRAGNTIYF
TRBV6-6,few,NA,TRBJ2-7,TGTGCCAGCAGTTACTCAGCAGGGGATTACGAGCAGTACTTC,CASSYSAGDYEQYF
TRBV5-5,NA,NA,TRBJ2-5,TGTGCCAGCAGCCCTTGGGGGCGCCAAGAGACCCAGTACTTC,CASSPWGRQETQYF
TRBV28,NA,TRBD1,TRBJ2-7,TGTGCCAGCAGTCACAGGGGCGAGCAGTACTTC,CASSHRGEQYF
TRBV11-1,NA,TRBD1,TRBJ2-7,TGTGCCAGCAGCCTGGACAGGTCCTCCTACGAGCAGTACTTC,CASSLDRSSYEQYF
TRBV2,NA,TRBD2,TRBJ2-1,TGTGCCAGCAGGACGGCCCTGGGACTAGCGGAACCCAACAATGAGCAGTTCTTC,CASRTALGLAEPNNEQFF
TRBV9,once,TRBD1,TRBJ2-1,TGTGCCAGCAGCGTAGCTACTTTGGGACAGGGGAACAATGAGCAGTTCTTC,CASSVATLGQGNNEQFF
TRBV28,few,NA,TRBJ2-3,TGTGCCAGCAGTCCCCGCGGGGATACGCAGTATTTT,CASSPRGDTQYF
TRBV6-4,NA,NA,TRBJ2-7,TGTGCCAGCACTTTCGGAGGTTCGGACTACGAGCAGTACTTC,CASTFGGSDYEQYF
TRBV28,NA,NA,TRBJ1-2,TGTGCCAGCAGTTTGGTTCAGGGCAGCTATGGCTACACCTTC,CASSLVQGSYGYTF
TRBV5-1,NA,NA,TRBJ2-1,TGCGCCAGCAGCTCCCGCCGGGAGCCCTACAATGAGCAGTTCTTC,CASSSRREPYNEQFF
TRBV4-3,NA,NA,TRBJ2-3,TGCGCCAGCAGCCTAGGGAGGGATACGCAGTATTTT,CASSLGRDTQYF
TRBV27,NA,TRBD2,TRBJ2-2,TGTGCCAGCAGTTTAAGGGAAGCGGGAGGGCCAGTCTCCGGGGAGCTGTTTTTT,CASSLREAGGPVSGELFF
TRBV27,NA,TRBD2,TRBJ2-5,TGTGCCAGCAGTAGTTGGAGCGGGAGGTTATTGGAGACCCAGTACTTC,CASSSWSGRLLETQYF
TRBV7-2,NA,NA,TRBJ1-5,TGTGCCAGCAGCTTAGACGCGGGTAATCAGCCCCAGCATTTT,CASSLDAGNQPQHF
TRBV7-8,NA,TRBD2,TRBJ2-2,TGTGCCAGCAGCTTAAGTGTCCGCGGGGGCACCGGGGAGCTGTTTTTT,CASSLSVRGGTGELFF
TRBV5-5,NA,TRBD2,TRBJ2-7,TGTGCCAGCAGCACTCTAGCGGGAGATTCCTACGAGCAGTACTTC,CASSTLAGDSYEQYF
TRBV5-1,NA,TRBD1,TRBJ2-5,TGCGCCAGCAGCTTGGCTGGACAGGGGGAGGAGACCCAGTACTTC,CASSLAGQGEETQYF
TRBV7-2,NA,TRBD2,TRBJ2-2,TGTGCCAGCAGCTCCGCCCCCGGTGGGCTAGCGGAGAACACCGGGGAGCTGTTTTTT,CASSSAPGGLAENTGELFF
TRBV11-2,NA,NA,TRBJ2-4,TGTGCCAGCAGTTCGATTACTAGGTTCAAAAACATTCAGTACTTC,CASSSITRFKNIQYF
TRBV9,NA,TRBD2,TRBJ2-3,TGTGCCAGCAGCCGGGCGGGAGTTGTAGATACGCAGTATTTT,CASSRAGVVDTQYF
TRBV7-9,NA,NA,TRBJ1-3,TGTGCCAGCAGCCCTCGGACAGTAGGGGCTGGAAACACCATATATTTT,CASSPRTVGAGNTIYF
TRBV28,NA,NA,TRBJ2-3,TGTGCCAGCAGCGGGGAGTCCCGGGATACGCAGTATTTT,CASSGESRDTQYF
TRBV18,NA,NA,TRBJ2-3,TGTGCCAGCTCACCACCCGGACAAAACACAGATACGCAGTATTTT,CASSPPGQNTDTQYF
TRBV6-1,NA,NA,TRBJ1-3,TGTGCCAGCAGTGAATTGGGCACCATGGGTGGAAACACCATATATTTT,CASSELGTMGGNTIYF
TRBV11-3,few,NA,TRBJ2-7,TGTGCCAGCAGCTTAGGGCACTCCCTAGATTACGAGCAGTACTTC,CASSLGHSLDYEQYF
TRBV4-1,NA,NA,TRBJ2-7,TGCGCCAGCAGCCAAGACACAGGATGGGCCTACGAGCAGTACTTC,CASSQDTGWAYEQYF
TRBV14,NA,NA,TRBJ1-2,TGTGCCAGCAGCCAAGTTTTCTACGGGGGCTACACCTTC,CASSQVFYGGYTF
TRBV27,few,TRBD2,TRBJ2-7,TGTGCCAGCAGTGGACTAGCGAGTAACTACGAGCAGTACTTC,CASSGLASNYEQYF
TRBV6-1,NA,NA,TRBJ1-1,TGTGCCAGCAGTGAAACAGGCATGAACACTGAAGCTTTCTTT,CASSETGMNTEAFF
TRBV19,NA,NA,TRBJ2-5,TGTGCCAGTAGTACCGAAGAGACCCAGTACTTC,CASSTEETQYF
TRBV6-6,NA,NA,TRBJ2-2,TGTGCCCATTCAACCACCTCGGGCACCGGGGAGCTGTTTTTT,CAHSTTSGTGELFF
TRBV27,NA,TRBD1,TRBJ1-2,TGTGCCAGCAGTTTTAGGGGGCTGGATGGCTACACCTTC,CASSFRGLDGYTF
TRBV4-2,few,NA,TRBJ2-7,TGTGCCAGCAGCCAAGATAAAACAGGATACAACTACGAGCAGTACTTC,CASSQDKTGYNYEQYF
TRBV28,NA,TRBD2,TRBJ2-4,TGTGCCACCGCCCGGGAGGTCAAAAACATTCAGTACTTC,CATAREVKNIQYF
TRBV28,few,TRBD1,TRBJ1-1,TGTGCCAGCAGTTTAGACAGGGTGAACCCTGAAGCTTTCTTT,CASSLDRVNPEAFF
TRBV28,once,TRBD1,TRBJ1-2,TGTGCCAGCAGTTTGGGCAGGGGGCGGAATGGCTACACCTTC,CASSLGRGRNGYTF
TRBV18,NA,TRBD2,TRBJ2-1,TGTGCCAGCTCCCCAACTAGCGGAGGGGGCAATGAGCAGTTCTTC,CASSPTSGGGNEQFF
TRBV10-3,NA,TRBD2,TRBJ2-2,TGTGCCATCAACCTCGGGGGTAGCGGGAGCGTGGACACCGGGGAGCTGTTTTTT,CAINLGGSGSVDTGELFF
TRBV5-8,few,TRBD2,TRBJ2-1,TGTGCCAGCAGCGGGCTAGCGGGGGACAATGAGCAGTTCTTC,CASSGLAGDNEQFF
TRBV4-2,NA,TRBD2,TRBJ2-1,TGTGCCAGCAGCCGCGAAGGGACTAGTAAGAACAATGAGCAGTTCTTC,CASSREGTSKNNEQFF
TRBV6-5,NA,TRBD1,TRBJ1-2,TGTGCCAGCAGCAGGGGGCGCCGGAACTATGGCTACACCTTC,CASSRGRRNYGYTF
TRBV11-3,NA,TRBD2,TRBJ2-5,TGTGCCAGCAGCTTAGATTGGGGGACTAGCGGGAGGGATAAAGGAGAGACCCAGTACTTC,CASSLDWGTSGRDKGETQYF
TRBV7-2,NA,TRBD1,TRBJ2-5,TGTGCCAGCAGCTTTACGGGACAGGGAGGAGAGACCCAGTACTTC,CASSFTGQGGETQYF
TRBV11-3,NA,TRBD2,TRBJ2-1,TGTGCCAGCAGCTTAGGGGCTAGCGGGGGCTACAATGAGCAGTTCTTC,CASSLGASGGYNEQFF
TRBV19,NA,NA,TRBJ2-5,TGTGCCAGTAGTCCATACAGGGAAGAGGGCCAAGAGACCCAGTACTTC,CASSPYREEGQETQYF
TRBV27,NA,TRBD1,TRBJ1-4,TGTGCCAGCAGTTTGCGCCCGGGACAGGGTACAACTAATGAAAAACTGTTTTTT,CASSLRPGQGTTNEKLFF
TRBV4-2,NA,TRBD2,TRBJ2-3,TGTGCCAGCAGCCAAGCGCGGGAGGGACCATATACGCAGTATTTT,CASSQAREGPYTQYF
TRBV18,NA,TRBD2,TRBJ2-3,TGTGCCAGCTCACCACCGACTAGCGGAGGAACGCAGTATTTT,CASSPPTSGGTQYF
TRBV6-5,NA,NA,TRBJ1-1,TGTGCCAGCAGTTACTCGGTTTCAGGGGACACTGAAGCTTTCTTT,CASSYSVSGDTEAFF